This T cell receptor (beta chain) came from a study of blood T cell repertoires in COVID-19. Looking at the study overall: Donors in the United States, Italy and Spain gave samples during acute or convalescent COVID-19. T cells, B-cell-depleted T cells, or PBMCs provided the cDNA or gDNA that served as material.

The CDR3 length is 15 residues. The ends were cut back, 6 bases at V and 1 base at J, with 13 bases in the middle. From germline, CDR1 is SGHRS and CDR2 YFSETQ. In the original processing: Amplification with reference gene primers provided the estimates of nucleated cell counts. Sequencing used immunoSEQ multiplex PCR; TCRdb keeps in-frame clones, though not all of them. D and trimming were read from the DNA, whereas the V and J calls and clone size are those reported in that table. The table includes around 150,000 clones, around three quarters detected once. The chain recombines TRBV5-1 with TRBJ1-4; D perhaps matches TRBD1 (5 bases). The specimen was peripheral blood. The clonotype was recovered from a man in his fifties with active or convalescent COVID-19. The CDR3 loop is CASTVGGLTNEKLFF. As DNA, the CDR3 is TGCGCCAGCACCGTCGGGGGTTTAACTAATGAAAAACTGTTTTTT.